Below, one TCR beta chain is given with its context. Under the authors' procedure: Amplification with reference gene primers provided the estimates of nucleated cell counts. Using immunoSEQ multiplex PCR, the repertoire was profiled, and TCRdb retains in-frame clones only, with some absent. D and trimming were read from the DNA, whereas the V and J calls and clone size are those reported in that table. The sample lists 250,000 to 300,000 clones; approximately 79% were seen once. The entry originates in a study of blood T cell repertoires in COVID-19. Sequenced sample: PBMCs or T cells enriched from blood (not recorded which). The receptor was derived from a man between 25 and 39 years old with acute COVID-19.

The CDR3 spells CASSPPWTGGTEAFF. CDR3 DNA sequence: TGTGCCAGCAGCCCGCCGTGGACGGGGGGGACTGAAGCTTTCTTT. This chain connects TRBV11-2 to TRBJ1-1; D perhaps matches TRBD1 (5 bases). The CDR3 runs 15 residues. V was trimmed by 5 bases and J by 5 bases, leaving 18 bases between them. Germline-derived CDR1 and CDR2 are SGHAT and FQNNGV. Full variable domain (outside the CDR3, taken from reference TRBV11-2 and TRBJ1-1): EAGVAQSPRYKIIEKRQSVAFWCNPISGHATLYWYQQILGQGPKLLIQFQNNGVVDDSQLPKDRFSAERLKGVDSTLKIQPAKLEDSAVYLCASSPPWTGGTEAFFGQGTRLTVV.